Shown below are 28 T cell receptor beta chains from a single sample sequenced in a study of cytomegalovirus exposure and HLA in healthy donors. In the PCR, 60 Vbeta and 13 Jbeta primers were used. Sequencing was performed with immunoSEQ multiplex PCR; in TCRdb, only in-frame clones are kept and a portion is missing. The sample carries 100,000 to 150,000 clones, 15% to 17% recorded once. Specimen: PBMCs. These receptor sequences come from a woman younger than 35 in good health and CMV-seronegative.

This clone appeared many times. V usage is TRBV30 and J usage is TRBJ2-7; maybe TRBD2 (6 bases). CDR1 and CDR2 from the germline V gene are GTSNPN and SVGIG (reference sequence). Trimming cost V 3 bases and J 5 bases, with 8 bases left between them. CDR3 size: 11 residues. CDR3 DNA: TGTGCCTGGAGGGAGGGCGACGAGCAGTACTTC. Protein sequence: CAWREGDEQYF.

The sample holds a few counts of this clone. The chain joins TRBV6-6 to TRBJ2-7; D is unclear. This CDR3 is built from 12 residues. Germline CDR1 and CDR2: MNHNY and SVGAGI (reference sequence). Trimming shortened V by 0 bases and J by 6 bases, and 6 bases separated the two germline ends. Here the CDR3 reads CASSYSRREQYF. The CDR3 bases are TGTGCCAGCAGTTACTCGCGGCGCGAGCAGTACTTC.

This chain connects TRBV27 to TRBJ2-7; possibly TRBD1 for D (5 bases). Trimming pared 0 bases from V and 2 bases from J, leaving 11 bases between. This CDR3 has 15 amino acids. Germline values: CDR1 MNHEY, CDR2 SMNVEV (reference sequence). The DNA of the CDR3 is TGTGCCAGCAGTTTATCGAACAGGCCGGCCTACGAGCAGTACTTC. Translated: CASSLSNRPAYEQYF.

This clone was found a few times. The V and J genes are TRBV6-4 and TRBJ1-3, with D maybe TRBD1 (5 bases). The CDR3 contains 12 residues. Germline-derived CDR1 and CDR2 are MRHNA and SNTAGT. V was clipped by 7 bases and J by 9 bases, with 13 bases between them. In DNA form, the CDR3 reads TGTGCCAGCACCGCCGGGACTACCACCATATATTTT. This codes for CASTAGTTTIYF.

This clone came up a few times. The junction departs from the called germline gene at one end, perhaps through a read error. CDR3 region: CASSPPSGSYNEQFF. The CDR3 DNA follows: TGTGCTAGCAGCCCCCCTAGCGGATCCTACAATGAGCAGTTCTTC. This chain joins TRBV7-7 and TRBJ2-1, with 7 positions matching TRBD2. Germline-derived CDR1 and CDR2 are SSHAT and FNYEAQ (reference sequence). CDR3 length: 15 residues.

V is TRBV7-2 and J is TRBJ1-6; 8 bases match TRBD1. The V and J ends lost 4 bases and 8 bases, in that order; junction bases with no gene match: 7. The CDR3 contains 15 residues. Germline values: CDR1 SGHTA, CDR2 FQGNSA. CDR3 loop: CASSSGGSLHSPLHF. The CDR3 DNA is TGTGCCAGCAGCTCAGGGGGCTCTCTCCATTCACCCCTCCACTTT.

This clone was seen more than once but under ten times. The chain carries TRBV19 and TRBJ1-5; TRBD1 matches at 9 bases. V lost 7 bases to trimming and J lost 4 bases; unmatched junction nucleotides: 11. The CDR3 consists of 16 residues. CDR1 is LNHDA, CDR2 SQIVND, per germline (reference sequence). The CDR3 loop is CASTRRGQGPNQPQHF. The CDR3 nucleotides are TGTGCCAGTACCCGAAGGGGACAGGGCCCGAATCAGCCCCAGCATTTT.

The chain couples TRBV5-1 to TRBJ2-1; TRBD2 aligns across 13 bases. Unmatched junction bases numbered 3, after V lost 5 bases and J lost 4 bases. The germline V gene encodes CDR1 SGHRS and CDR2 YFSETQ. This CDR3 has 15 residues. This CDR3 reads CASSRTSGGYNEQFF. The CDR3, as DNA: TGCGCCAGCAGTCGGACTAGCGGGGGTTACAATGAGCAGTTCTTC.

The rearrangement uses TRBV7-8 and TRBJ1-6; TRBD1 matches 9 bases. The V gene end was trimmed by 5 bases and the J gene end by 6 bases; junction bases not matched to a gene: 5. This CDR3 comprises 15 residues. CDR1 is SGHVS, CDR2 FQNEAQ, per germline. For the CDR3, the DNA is TGTGCCAGCAGCGCCCGACAGGGGGGTAATTCACCCCTCCACTTT. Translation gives CASSARQGGNSPLHF. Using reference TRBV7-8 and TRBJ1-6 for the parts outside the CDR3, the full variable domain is GAGVSQSPRYKVAKRGQDVALRCDPISGHVSLFWYQQALGQGPEFLTYFQNEAQLDKSGLPSDRFFAERPEGSVSTLKIQRTQQEDSAVYLCASSARQGGNSPLHFGNGTRLTVT.

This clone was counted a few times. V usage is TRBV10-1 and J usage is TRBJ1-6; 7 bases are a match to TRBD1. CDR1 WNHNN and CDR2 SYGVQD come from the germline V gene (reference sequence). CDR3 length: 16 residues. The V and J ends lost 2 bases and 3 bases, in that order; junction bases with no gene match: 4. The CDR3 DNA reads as TGCGCCAGCAGTGAGGGACAGGAGAACTATAATTCACCCCTCCACTTT. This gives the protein CASSEGQENYNSPLHF.

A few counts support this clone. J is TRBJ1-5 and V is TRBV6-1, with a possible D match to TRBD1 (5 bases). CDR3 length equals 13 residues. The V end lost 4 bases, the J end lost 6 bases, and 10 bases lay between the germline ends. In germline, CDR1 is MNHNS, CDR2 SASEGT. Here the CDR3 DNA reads TGTGCCAGCAGTGCAGGGCGGCCTCAGCCCCAGCATTTT. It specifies CASSAGRPQPQHF.

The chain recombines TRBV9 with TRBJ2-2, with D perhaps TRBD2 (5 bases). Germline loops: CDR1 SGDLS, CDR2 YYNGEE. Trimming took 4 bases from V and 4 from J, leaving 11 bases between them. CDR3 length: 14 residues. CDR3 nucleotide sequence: TGTGCCAGCAGCCCCTATGGGAGCACCGGGGAGCTGTTTTTT. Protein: CASSPYGSTGELFF.

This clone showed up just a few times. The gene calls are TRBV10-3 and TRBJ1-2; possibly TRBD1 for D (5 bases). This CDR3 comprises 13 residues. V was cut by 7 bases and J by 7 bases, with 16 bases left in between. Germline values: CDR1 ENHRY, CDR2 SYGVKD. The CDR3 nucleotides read TGTGCCATCAACCCGGGACTTGAGAGTGGCTACACCTTC. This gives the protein CAINPGLESGYTF.

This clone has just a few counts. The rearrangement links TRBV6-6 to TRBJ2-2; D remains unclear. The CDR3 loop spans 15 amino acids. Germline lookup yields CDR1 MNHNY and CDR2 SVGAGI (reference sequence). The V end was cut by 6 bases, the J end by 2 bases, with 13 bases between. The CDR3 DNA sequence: TGTGCCAGCAGCCCCATCCCAGTTAACACCGGGGAGCTGTTTTTT. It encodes CASSPIPVNTGELFF.

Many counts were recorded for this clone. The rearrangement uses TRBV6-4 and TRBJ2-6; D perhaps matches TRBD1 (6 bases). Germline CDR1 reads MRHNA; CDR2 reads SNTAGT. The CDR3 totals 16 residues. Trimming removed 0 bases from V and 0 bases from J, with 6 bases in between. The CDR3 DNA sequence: TGTGCCAGCAGTGACTCAGGGGGCTCTGGGGCCAACGTCCTGACTTTC. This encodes CASSDSGGSGANVLTF.

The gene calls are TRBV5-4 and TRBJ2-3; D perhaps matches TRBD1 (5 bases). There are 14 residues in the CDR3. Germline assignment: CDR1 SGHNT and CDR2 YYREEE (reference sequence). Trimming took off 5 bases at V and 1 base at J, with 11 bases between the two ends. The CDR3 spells CASSSGSGTDTQYF. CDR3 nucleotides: TGTGCCAGCAGTTCAGGGTCGGGCACAGATACGCAGTATTTT.

CDR3 residues: CASSPSGGRDEQFF. As DNA, the CDR3 is TGTGCCAGCAGCCCTAGCGGGGGGCGCGATGAGCAGTTCTTC. The chain uses TRBV9 and TRBJ2-1; 11 bases map to TRBD2. Germline trimming cut 4 bases from V and 8 bases from J; bases unmatched to any gene: 5. The V gene's germline CDR1 is SGDLS and CDR2 YYNGEE. This CDR3 region has 14 residues.

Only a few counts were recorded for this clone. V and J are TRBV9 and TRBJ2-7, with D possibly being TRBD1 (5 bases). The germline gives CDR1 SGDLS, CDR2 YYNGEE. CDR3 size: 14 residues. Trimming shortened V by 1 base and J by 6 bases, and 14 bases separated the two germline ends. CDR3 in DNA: TGTGCCAGCAGCGTAACACAGGTTGCGAGCGAGCAGTACTTC. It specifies CASSVTQVASEQYF.

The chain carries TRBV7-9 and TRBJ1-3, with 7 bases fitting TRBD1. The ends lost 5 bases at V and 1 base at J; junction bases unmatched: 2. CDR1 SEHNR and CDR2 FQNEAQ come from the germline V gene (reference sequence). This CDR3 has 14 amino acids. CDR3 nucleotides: TGTGCCAGCAGCGGGACAGTTTCTGGAAACACCATATATTTT. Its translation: CASSGTVSGNTIYF.

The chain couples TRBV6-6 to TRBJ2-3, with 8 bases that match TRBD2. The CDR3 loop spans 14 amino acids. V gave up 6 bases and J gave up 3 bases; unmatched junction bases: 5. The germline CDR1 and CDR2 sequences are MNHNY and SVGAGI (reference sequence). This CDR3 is CASRRSGTTDTQYF. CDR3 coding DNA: TGTGCCAGCAGACGTAGCGGGACTACAGATACGCAGTATTTT.

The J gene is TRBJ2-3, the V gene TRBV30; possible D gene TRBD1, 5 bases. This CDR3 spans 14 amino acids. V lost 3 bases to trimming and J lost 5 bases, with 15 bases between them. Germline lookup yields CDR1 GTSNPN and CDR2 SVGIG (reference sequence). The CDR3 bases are TGTGCCTGGAGAGACAGTGGGGCCAAAGATACGCAGTATTTT. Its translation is CAWRDSGAKDTQYF.

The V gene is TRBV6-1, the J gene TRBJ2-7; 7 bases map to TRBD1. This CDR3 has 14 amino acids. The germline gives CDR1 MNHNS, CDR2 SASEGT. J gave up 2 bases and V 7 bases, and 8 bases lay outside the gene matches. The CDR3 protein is CASNNRGPTYEQYF. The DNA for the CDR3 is TGTGCCAGCAATAACAGGGGACCCACCTACGAGCAGTACTTC.

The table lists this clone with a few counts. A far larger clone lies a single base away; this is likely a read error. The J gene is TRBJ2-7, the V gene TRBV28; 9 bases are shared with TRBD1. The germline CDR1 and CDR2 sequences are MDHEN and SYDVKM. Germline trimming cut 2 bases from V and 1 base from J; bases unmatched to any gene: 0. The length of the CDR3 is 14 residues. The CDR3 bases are TGTGCCAGCAGTTTAGGGACAGGGTCCTACGAGCAGTACTTC. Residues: CASSLGTGSYEQYF.

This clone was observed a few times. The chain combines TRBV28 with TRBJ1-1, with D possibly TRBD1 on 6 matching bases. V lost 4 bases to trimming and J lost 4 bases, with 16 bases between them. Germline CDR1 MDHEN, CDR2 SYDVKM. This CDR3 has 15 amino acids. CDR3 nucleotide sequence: TGTGCCAGCAGTTCGAGGCAGGGGAGGGGCACTGAAGCTTTCTTT. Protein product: CASSSRQGRGTEAFF.

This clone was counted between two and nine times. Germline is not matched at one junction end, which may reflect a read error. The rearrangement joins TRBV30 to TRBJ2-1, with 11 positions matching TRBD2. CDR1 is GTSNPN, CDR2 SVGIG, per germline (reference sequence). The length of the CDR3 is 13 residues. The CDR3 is CAWKGLADNGQFF. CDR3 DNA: TGTGCCTGGAAGGGACTAGCGGACAATGGGCAGTTCTTC.

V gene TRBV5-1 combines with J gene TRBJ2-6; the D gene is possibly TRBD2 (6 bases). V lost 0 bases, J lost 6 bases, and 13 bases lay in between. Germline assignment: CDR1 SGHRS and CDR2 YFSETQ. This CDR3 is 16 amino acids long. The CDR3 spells CASSLGAGTVANVLTF. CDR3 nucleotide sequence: TGCGCCAGCAGCTTGGGGGCGGGGACTGTGGCCAACGTCCTGACTTTC.

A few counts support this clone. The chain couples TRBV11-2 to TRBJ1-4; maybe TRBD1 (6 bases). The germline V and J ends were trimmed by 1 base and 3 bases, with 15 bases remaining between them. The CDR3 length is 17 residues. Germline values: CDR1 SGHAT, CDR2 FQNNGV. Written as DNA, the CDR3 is TGTGCCAGCAGCTTAGGTCGAGGGGGATTAGCTAATGAAAAACTGTTTTTT. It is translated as CASSLGRGGLANEKLFF. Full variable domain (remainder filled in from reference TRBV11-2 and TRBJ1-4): EAGVAQSPRYKIIEKRQSVAFWCNPISGHATLYWYQQILGQGPKLLIQFQNNGVVDDSQLPKDRFSAERLKGVDSTLKIQPAKLEDSAVYLCASSLGRGGLANEKLFFGSGTQLSVL.

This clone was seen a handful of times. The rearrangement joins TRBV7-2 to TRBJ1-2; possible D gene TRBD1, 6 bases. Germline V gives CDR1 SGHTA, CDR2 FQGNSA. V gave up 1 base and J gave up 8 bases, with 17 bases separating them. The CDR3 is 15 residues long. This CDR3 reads CASSLGGGAGFGYTF. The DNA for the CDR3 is TGTGCCAGCAGCTTAGGAGGGGGGGCAGGCTTCGGCTACACCTTC. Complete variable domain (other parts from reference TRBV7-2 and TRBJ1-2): GAGVSQSPSNKVTEKGKDVELRCDPISGHTALYWYRQSLGQGLEFLIYFQGNSAPDKSGLPSDRFSAERTGGSVSTLTIQRTQQEDSAVYLCASSLGGGAGFGYTFGSGTRLTVV.